This T cell receptor (beta chain) was retrieved from a study of OX40 agonist ivuxolimab in advanced cancers. Study-level background: Dosing consisted of intravenous ivuxolimab at 0.01 to 10 mg/kg every 2 weeks. Antecedent anti-PD-1, anti-PD-L1 or anti-CTLA-4 therapy was permissible, with roughly 36% having received some. Patients were around 83% male with ages roughly 20 to 85, mean around 58.

The CDR3 loop spans 16 amino acids. Trimming took 6 bases from V and 4 from J, leaving 19 bases between them. From germline, CDR1 is MDHEN and CDR2 SYDVKM. Produced via immunoSEQ multiplex PCR; TCRdb's table is partial and in-frame only. The sample records under 65,000 clones, nearly 90% being singletons. The rearrangement uses TRBV28 and TRBJ2-1; D is possibly TRBD2 (5 bases). The sample here was CD4+ or CD8+ T cells sorted from blood, taken in a trial of the OX40 agonist ivuxolimab. This receptor was taken from an adult with an advanced solid tumor such as melanoma, head and neck, liver or kidney cancer. The CDR3 sequence: CASRGSRRTRYNEQFF. DNA of the CDR3: TGTGCCAGCAGGGGGTCAAGGAGGACCCGGTACAATGAGCAGTTCTTC. Full variable domain (missing parts from reference TRBV28 and TRBJ2-1): DVKVTQSSRYLVKRTGEKVFLECVQDMDHENMFWYRQDPGLGLRLIYFSYDVKMKEKGDIPEGYSVSREKKERFSLILESASTNQTSMYLCASRGSRRTRYNEQFFGPGTRLTVL.